This entry lists 17 T cell receptor beta chains sequenced from one sample in a study of T cell repertoires in cytomegalovirus infection. TCRdb reanalysed the reads using MiXCR and keeps one entry per CDR3 protein. The table lists about 740,000 distinct CDR3 sequences, 35% of them singletons. Material: PBMCs. The receptors stem from a human donor in good health (CMV status not recorded). Some clones in this sample may be carry-over from other donors' samples.

Comments on this clonotype: A much larger clone differs by one base, so this may be a read error. The V call is TRBV7-9, the J call TRBJ1-5; D is ambiguous. The CDR3 has 13 residues. Germline V gene sequence: CDR1 SEHNR, CDR2 FQNEAQ (reference sequence). The germline V and J ends were trimmed by 6 bases and 10 bases, with 16 bases remaining between them. The CDR3 nucleotides read TGTGCCAGCAGTGGGCATCCTGTTCACCCCCAGCATTTT. It is translated as CASSGHPVHPQHF.

The rearrangement uses TRBV5-4 and TRBJ1-1; no clear D gene. The V end was cut by 1 base, the J end by 13 bases, with 11 bases between. This CDR3 is built from 11 residues. Germline V gene data show CDR1 as SGHNT and CDR2 as YYREEE (reference sequence). The CDR3 DNA follows: TGTGCCAGCAGCTTGCAGGCCGGAGGTTTCTTT. It specifies CASSLQAGGFF.

This clonotype showed up many times. The CDR3 bases are TGTGCCAGCAGCTTGGATTTCAGTAACACTGAAGCTTTCTTT. Translation gives CASSLDFSNTEAFF. V is TRBV5-6 and J is TRBJ1-1, with D unresolved. The CDR3 loop spans 14 amino acids. Trimming left V 0 bases short and J 2 bases short, with 8 bases between. Per the germline V gene, CDR1 is SGHDT and CDR2 is YYEEEE. Looking up the rest from reference TRBV5-6 and TRBJ1-1 gives the full variable domain: DAGVTQSPTHLIKTRGQQVTLRCSPKSGHDTVSWYQQALGQGPQFIFQYYEEEERQRGNFPDRFSGHQFPNYSSELNVNALLLGDSALYLCASSLDFSNTEAFFGQGTRLTVV.

This clonotype was observed many times. The rearrangement joins TRBV6-1 to TRBJ2-1; 8 nucleotides align to TRBD2. CDR1 and CDR2 (germline): MNHNS, SASEGT. CDR3 size: 16 residues. Trimming took 4 bases from V and 5 from J; bases not matched to a gene: 10. In DNA form, the CDR3 reads TGTGCCAGCAGTGGAATGCCGCGGGGGGCGAACAATGAGCAGTTCTTC. This encodes CASSGMPRGANNEQFF.

The rearrangement uses TRBV20-1 and TRBJ2-7; possibly TRBD1 for D (6 bases). V shed 3 bases and J shed 2 bases, with 11 bases lying between them. Per the germline V gene, CDR1 is DFQATT and CDR2 is SNEGSKA (reference sequence). This CDR3 has 13 amino acids. CDR3 region: CSASERGTYEQYF. In DNA form, the CDR3 reads TGCAGTGCTAGTGAGAGGGGGACCTACGAGCAGTACTTC.

V usage is TRBV6-1 and J usage is TRBJ1-5; D is undetermined. V was cut by 2 bases and J by 11 bases, with 7 bases left in between. CDR3 length equals 11 residues. Germline lookup yields CDR1 MNHNS and CDR2 SASEGT. CDR3 DNA: TGTGCCAGCAGTGAACCACGGGCCCAGCATTTT. Translated, it gives CASSEPRAQHF.

The chain is built from TRBV5-1 and TRBJ2-7; 14 bases match TRBD2. The junction had 3 bases not matched to a gene; V was cut back by 1 base and J by 6 bases. CDR1 is SGHRS and CDR2 is YFSETQ in the germline V gene. This CDR3 is 15 amino acids long. DNA for the CDR3: TGCGCCAGCAGCTTGCCCGGGACTAGCGGGAGCGAGCAGTACTTC. It translates to CASSLPGTSGSEQYF.

The J gene is TRBJ1-3, the V gene TRBV9; maybe TRBD1 (6 bases). The CDR3 loop spans 17 amino acids. V lost 6 bases to trimming and J lost 4 bases, with 23 bases between them. From germline, CDR1 is SGDLS and CDR2 YYNGEE. CDR3 residues: CASTRGAGFSGGNTIYF. The CDR3 nucleotides read TGTGCCAGCACCCGGGGGGCTGGTTTTAGTGGGGGAAACACCATATATTTT.

This clonotype occurred a few times. The chain links TRBV18 to TRBJ2-5; TRBD1 matches 10 bases. The CDR3 is 14 residues long. After removal of 2 bases from V and 5 bases from J, the junction contained 2 bases not matched to a gene. The germline CDR1 and CDR2 sequences are KGHSH and LQKENI. As DNA, the CDR3 is TGTGCCAGCTCACCAGGGACAGGGGTCGAGACCCAGTACTTC. The encoded protein is CASSPGTGVETQYF.

A remark on this clonotype: A much more abundant neighbour one base away suggests this may be a read error. This sequence joins TRBV12-3 or TRBV12-4 and TRBJ1-5, with D maybe TRBD1 (5 bases). This CDR3 has 15 amino acids. In nucleotides, the CDR3 is TGTGACAGCAGTTTCTCGGGGCCGGGCAATCAGCCCCAGCATTTT. Its protein is CDSSFSGPGNQPQHF.

This chain connects TRBV28 to TRBJ2-7; 8 bases are a match to TRBD2. Per the germline V gene, CDR1 is MDHEN and CDR2 is SYDVKM. CDR3 size: 17 residues. V lost 4 bases to trimming and J lost 0 bases; unmatched junction nucleotides: 11. CDR3 sequence: CASSWSVLADSSYEQYF. The CDR3 DNA reads as TGTGCCAGCAGTTGGTCAGTACTAGCGGATTCCTCCTACGAGCAGTACTTC.

The chain couples TRBV28 to TRBJ1-1, with D possibly matching TRBD1 (6 bases). Germline values: CDR1 MDHEN, CDR2 SYDVKM. Trimming took off 10 bases at V and 1 base at J, with 13 bases between the two ends. This CDR3 is 13 amino acids long. The CDR3 region is CAIQQGGNTEAFF. DNA of the CDR3: TGTGCCATCCAACAGGGAGGGAACACTGAAGCTTTCTTT.

This clonotype was seen a handful of times. The rearrangement uses TRBV7-9 and TRBJ1-2; D not resolved. CDR1 and CDR2 (germline): SEHNR, FQNEAQ (reference sequence). Trimming removed 5 bases at V and 2 bases at J, with 15 bases between. CDR3 length: 15 amino acids. CDR3 region: CASSDPTTVNYGYTF. The DNA of the CDR3 is TGTGCCAGCAGCGACCCCACGACCGTAAACTATGGCTACACCTTC.

V is TRBV19 and J is TRBJ1-5, with 8 bases aligning to TRBD1. Germline loops: CDR1 LNHDA, CDR2 SQIVND (reference sequence). The CDR3 is 16 amino acids. V lost 3 bases to trimming and J lost 7 bases; unmatched junction nucleotides: 11. CDR3 nucleotide sequence: TGTGCCAGTAGTATTAAGGGCAGGGGGCTAGGCCAGCCCCAGCATTTT. Its translation: CASSIKGRGLGQPQHF.

This clonotype was picked up a small number of times. The chain uses TRBV12-3 or TRBV12-4 and TRBJ1-6; 7 bases map to TRBD1. The CDR3 loop spans 12 amino acids. Trimming at V came to 3 bases and at J to 14 bases, leaving 4 bases not matched to a gene. In nucleotides, the CDR3 is TGTGCCAGCAGTTTCGTCCAGGGGGCCCTCCACTTT. Translated, it gives CASSFVQGALHF.

This chain connects TRBV7-8 to TRBJ2-7, with TRBD2 identical over 8 bases. Germline V CDR1 and CDR2: SGHVS, FQNEAQ. The trim removed 1 base at V and 3 bases at J, leaving 11 bases unmatched. This CDR3 is built from 17 residues. CDR3 DNA sequence: TGTGCCAGCAGCTTAGGGATCCTCCAGCGGGAGAACTACGAGCAGTACTTC. Amino acid sequence: CASSLGILQRENYEQYF.

This clonotype has just a few counts. The chain recombines TRBV19 with TRBJ1-1; 7 positions agree with TRBD1. CDR1 and CDR2 (germline): LNHDA, SQIVND (reference sequence). The CDR3 is 14 residues long. Trimming at V came to 5 bases and at J to 2 bases, leaving 5 bases not matched to a gene. CDR3 nucleotides: TGTGCCAGTAGTTGGGGACAGCGTAACACTGAAGCTTTCTTT. Amino acids: CASSWGQRNTEAFF.